The 4 T cell receptor beta chains below all came from one sample that was sequenced in a study of cytomegalovirus exposure and HLA in healthy donors. Researchers ran the PCR with 60 Vbeta and 13 Jbeta primers. The method was immunoSEQ multiplex PCR; TCRdb's version includes in-frame clones alone and lacks a portion of them. The sample yields 100,000 to 140,000 clones, 65% to 85% seen once. The sequencing sample was made of PBMCs. Receptor source: a man aged 18 to 29 in good health and CMV-seronegative.

This clone was observed once. This rearrangement joins TRBV19 to TRBJ1-5, with D tentatively TRBD1 (5 bases). V was cut by 6 bases and J by 4 bases, with 13 bases left in between. This CDR3 has 14 residues. Germline-derived CDR1 and CDR2 are LNHDA and SQIVND (reference sequence). CDR3 in DNA: TGTGCCAGTAGGCCCTCGGGGGGTAATCAGCCCCAGCATTTT. Protein product: CASRPSGGNQPQHF.

V and J are TRBV21-1 and TRBJ1-3; TRBD1, as called in the table, went unchecked against the DNA. TRBV21-1 is a pseudogene segment. This CDR3 has 18 residues. Written as DNA, the CDR3 is TGTGCCAGCAGCAAAGTTGGATCGACAGGATTCTCTGGAAACACCATATATTTT. The encoded protein is CASSKVGSTGFSGNTIYF.

The chain links TRBV9 to TRBJ1-4; 7 bases align to TRBD1. The trim removed 1 base at V and 5 bases at J, leaving 2 bases unmatched. The CDR3 is made up of 14 amino acids. In germline, CDR1 is SGDLS, CDR2 YYNGEE. CDR3 sequence reads: CASSVTGANEKLFF. CDR3 in DNA: TGTGCCAGCAGCGTAACAGGGGCGAATGAAAAACTGTTTTTT.

Concerning this clone itself: At one end the junction does not follow the germline gene, possibly because of a read error. This chain connects TRBV19 to TRBJ2-7; no reliable D call. Germline V lookup: CDR1 LNHDA, CDR2 SQIVND (reference sequence). The CDR3 consists of 15 residues. The DNA for the CDR3 is TGTGCCAGTAGTATAGATCTCGGCCGCCGATCGGCGTCTAGGTTC. As protein: CASSIDLGRRSASRF.